This T cell receptor beta chain stems from a study of Graves' ophthalmopathy and Graves' hyperthyroidism. V shed 6 bases and J shed 3 bases, with 12 bases lying between them. This CDR3 is 13 amino acids long. CDR1 and CDR2 from the germline V gene are MNHNS and SASEGT. Hyperthyroidism in these 18- to 65-year-old patients was newly diagnosed, lasting under 2 months. Amplifying from RNA transcripts, the study obtained TCR beta CDR3 regions. Following a first-round RT-PCR that used HTBI primers, a second-round multiplex PCR was carried out. Each CDR3 protein gets one entry after TCRdb re-called the multiplex PCR reads with MiXCR. The sample comprises 400,000 to 450,000 distinct CDR3 sequences, 20% to 25% of which are singletons, and 2.5% to 3.5% rests with the top ten.

The sequenced material came from peripheral blood. This TCR was sampled from a woman between 18 and 29 years old with stable Graves' hyperthyroidism. J is TRBJ2-7 and V is TRBV6-1; D could derive from TRBD1 or TRBD2 (5 bases each). The CDR3 DNA sequence: TGTGCCAGCAGGGGACCGGTAGGCTACGAGCAGTACTTC. Its translation: CASRGPVGYEQYF.